These T cell receptor beta chains were read from a single sample in a study of T cell responses to AZD1222 COVID-19 vaccine. Generated by immunoSEQ multiplex PCR, the TCRdb table keeps only in-frame clones and is missing some. Found here are 100,000 or so clones, 85% to 90% of them singletons; the top ten hold less than 4%. The material was peripheral blood, obtained on day 0 of AZD1222 vaccination. These receptors all come from an adult in good health. Each CDR3 is given with its conserved first and last residue. A D gene is named only where the DNA matches it firmly. A clone size is listed for some rows: how often the clone was seen (once, few, many), or a class if it is expanded.

V	size	D	J	CDR3	DNA
TRBV14	once	-	TRBJ1-3	CASSQGGRTIYF	TGTGCCAGCAGCCAAGGGGGCCGAACCATATATTTT
TRBV28	-	-	TRBJ2-7	CASSLIGSYYEQYF	TGTGCCAGCAGTTTAATAGGGTCCTACTACGAGCAGTACTTC
TRBV11-3	-	TRBD1	TRBJ1-5	CASSLDFDRGLRVYQPQHF	TGTGCCAGCAGCTTAGATTTCGACAGGGGGCTGAGAGTCTACCAGCCCCAGCATTTT
TRBV7-9	-	TRBD1	TRBJ1-1	CASSTQGSVAEAFF	TGTGCCAGCAGCACACAGGGGTCGGTCGCTGAAGCTTTCTTT
TRBV10-3	few	-	TRBJ1-2	CAISESGAANYGYTF	TGTGCCATCAGTGAGTCGGGGGCAGCTAACTATGGCTACACCTTC
TRBV6-6	-	-	TRBJ1-3	CASSPPGGANSGNTIYF	TGTGCCAGCAGTCCCCCCGGGGGGGCGAACTCTGGAAACACCATATATTTT
TRBV7-7	-	-	TRBJ1-4	CASSFWGATNEKLFF	TGTGCCAGCAGCTTTTGGGGGGCAACTAATGAAAAACTGTTTTTT
TRBV9	-	-	TRBJ1-3	CASSVGTNSGNTIYF	TGTGCCAGCAGCGTCGGGACCAACTCTGGAAACACCATATATTTT
TRBV6-5	-	-	TRBJ1-4	CASSYSGYNEKLFF	TGTGCCAGCAGTTACTCAGGGTACAATGAAAAACTGTTTTTT
TRBV5-1	-	TRBD2	TRBJ2-1	CASSLGFSGGAFF	TGCGCCAGCAGCTTGGGGTTTAGCGGGGGGGCCTTCTTC
TRBV10-1	-	TRBD2	TRBJ2-1	CASSGLAGNEQFF	TGCGCCAGCAGTGGGTTAGCGGGGAATGAGCAGTTCTTC
TRBV11-2	-	TRBD1	TRBJ1-3	CASSSNRGNTIYF	TGTGCCAGCAGCTCTAACAGGGGGAACACCATATATTTT
TRBV19	-	-	TRBJ1-2	CASSIEGYYGYTF	TGTGCCAGTAGTATCGAAGGATACTATGGCTACACCTTC
TRBV11-2	-	-	TRBJ1-1	CASSLGEGITEAFF	TGTGCCAGCAGCTTAGGAGAGGGGATCACTGAAGCTTTCTTT
TRBV7-9	-	TRBD2	TRBJ2-1	CASSHPPSGGYNEQFF	TGTGCCAGCAGCCATCCCCCTAGCGGGGGCTACAATGAGCAGTTCTTC